This entry features one T cell receptor (beta chain) sequence. Its antigen is not known. The CDR3 contains 19 residues. The germline V gene encodes CDR1 MNHNS and CDR2 SASEGT. The V and J ends lost 3 bases and 6 bases, in that order; junction bases with no gene match: 16. Treatment: roughly 11-day PBMC culture with coronavirus spike peptide pools or control peptides (ViraFEST assay). ViraFEST used peptide pools to expand antigen-specific T cells before TCR sequencing. Each well held 2 million or so PBMCs in IL-2 (around 9.7 IU/ml) medium with approximately 9.4 ug/ml peptide pools. Cultured CD4+ T-cell DNA underwent Oncomine TCR Beta short-read sequencing. A single record per CDR3 protein comes from TCRdb applying MiXCR to the PCR reads. The sample yields approximately 11,000 distinct CDR3 sequences, roughly 71% seen once. This sample stems from a study of vaccination and CD4 T cells after COVID-19. The study, taken as a whole, reports: Median roughly 86% of reactive clones detected in convalescent patients emerged only post-vaccination. Reactive clonotype counts went from median around 20 after infection to about 37 after vaccination, nonsignificantly.

This rearrangement joins TRBV6-1 to TRBJ1-6; 8 bases map to TRBD1. The clonotype was recovered from a human donor who had recovered from COVID-19. Sequencing was performed on CD4+ T cells from blood, cultured in vitro. The CDR3 DNA follows: TGTGCCAGCAGTGACAGCCGGGACAGGTCCTTTATTCGTAATTCACCCCTCCACTTT. Translated, it gives CASSDSRDRSFIRNSPLHF.